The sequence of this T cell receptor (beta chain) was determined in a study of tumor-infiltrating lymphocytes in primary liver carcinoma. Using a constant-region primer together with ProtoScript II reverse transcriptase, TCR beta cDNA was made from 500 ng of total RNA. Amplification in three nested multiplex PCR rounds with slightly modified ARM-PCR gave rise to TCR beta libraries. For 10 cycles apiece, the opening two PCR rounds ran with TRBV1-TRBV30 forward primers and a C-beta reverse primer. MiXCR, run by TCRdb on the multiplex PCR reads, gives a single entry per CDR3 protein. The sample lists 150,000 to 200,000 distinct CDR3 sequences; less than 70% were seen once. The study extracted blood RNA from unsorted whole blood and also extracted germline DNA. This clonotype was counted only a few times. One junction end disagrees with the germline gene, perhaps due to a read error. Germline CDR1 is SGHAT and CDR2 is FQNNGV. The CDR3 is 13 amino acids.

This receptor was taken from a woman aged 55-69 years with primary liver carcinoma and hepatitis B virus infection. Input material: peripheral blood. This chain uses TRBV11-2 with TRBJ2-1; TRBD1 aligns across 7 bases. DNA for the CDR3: TGTGCCAGCGAGACAGGGTGCTACAATGAACAGTTCTTC. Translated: CASETGCYNEQFF.